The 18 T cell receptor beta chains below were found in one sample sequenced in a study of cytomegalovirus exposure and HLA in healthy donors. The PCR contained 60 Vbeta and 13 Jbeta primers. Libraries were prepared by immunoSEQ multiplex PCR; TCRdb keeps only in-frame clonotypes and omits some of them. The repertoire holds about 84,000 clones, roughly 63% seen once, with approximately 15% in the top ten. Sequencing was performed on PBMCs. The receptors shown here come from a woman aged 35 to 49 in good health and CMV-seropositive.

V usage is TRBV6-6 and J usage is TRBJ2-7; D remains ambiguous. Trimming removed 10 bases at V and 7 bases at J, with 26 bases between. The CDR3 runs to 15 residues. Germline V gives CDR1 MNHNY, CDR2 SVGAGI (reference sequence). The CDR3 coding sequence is TGTGCCAACAAAACCTCACCCCAATTACTACGAGAGCAGTACTTC. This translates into CANKTSPQLLREQYF.

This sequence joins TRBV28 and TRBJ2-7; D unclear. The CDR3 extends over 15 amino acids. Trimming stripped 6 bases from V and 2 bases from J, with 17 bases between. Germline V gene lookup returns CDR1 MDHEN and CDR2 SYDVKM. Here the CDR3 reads CASSRSGGKPYEQYF. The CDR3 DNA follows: TGTGCCAGCAGCCGAAGTGGCGGAAAACCCTACGAGCAGTACTTC.

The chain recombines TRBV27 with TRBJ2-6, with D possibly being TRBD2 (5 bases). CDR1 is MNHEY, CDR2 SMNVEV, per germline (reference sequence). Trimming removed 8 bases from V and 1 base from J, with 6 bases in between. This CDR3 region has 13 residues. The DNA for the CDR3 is TGTGCCAGCCGAGGGTCTGGGGCCAACGTCCTGACTTTC. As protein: CASRGSGANVLTF.

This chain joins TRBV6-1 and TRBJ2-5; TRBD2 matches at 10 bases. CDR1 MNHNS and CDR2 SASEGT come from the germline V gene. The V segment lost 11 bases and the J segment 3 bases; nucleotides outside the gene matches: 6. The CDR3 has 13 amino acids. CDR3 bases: TGTGCCCTAGCGGGAGACTCGAAAGAGACCCAGTACTTC. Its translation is CALAGDSKETQYF.

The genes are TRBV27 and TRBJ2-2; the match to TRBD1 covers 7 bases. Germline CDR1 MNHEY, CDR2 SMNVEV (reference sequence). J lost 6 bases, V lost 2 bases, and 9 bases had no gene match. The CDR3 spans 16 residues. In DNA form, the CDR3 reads TGTGCCAGCAGTTTACTTTCCGGGACAGTCCCCGGGGAGCTGTTTTTT. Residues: CASSLLSGTVPGELFF.

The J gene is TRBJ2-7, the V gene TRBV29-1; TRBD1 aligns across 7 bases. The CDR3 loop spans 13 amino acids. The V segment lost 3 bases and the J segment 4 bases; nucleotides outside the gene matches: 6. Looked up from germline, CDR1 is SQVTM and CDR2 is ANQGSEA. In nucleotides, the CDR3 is TGCAGCGTTGACAGGACAGGAGGTTACGAGCAGTACTTC. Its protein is CSVDRTGGYEQYF.

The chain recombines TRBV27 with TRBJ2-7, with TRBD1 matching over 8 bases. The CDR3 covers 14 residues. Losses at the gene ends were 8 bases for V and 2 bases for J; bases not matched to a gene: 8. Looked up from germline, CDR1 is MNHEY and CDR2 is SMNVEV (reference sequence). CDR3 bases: TGTGCCAGCTATCGGGACAGGCCACCCTACGAGCAGTACTTC. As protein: CASYRDRPPYEQYF.

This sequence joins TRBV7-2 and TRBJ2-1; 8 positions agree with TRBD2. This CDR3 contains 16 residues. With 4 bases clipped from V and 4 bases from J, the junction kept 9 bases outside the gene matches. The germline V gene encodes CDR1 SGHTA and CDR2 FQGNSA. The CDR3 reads CASSSYAGGPYNEQFF. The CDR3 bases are TGTGCCAGCAGCTCCTATGCGGGAGGCCCTTACAATGAGCAGTTCTTC.

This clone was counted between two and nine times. The CDR3: CASGRSAGNEQFF. CDR3 nucleotide sequence: TGTGCCAGCGGCCGTAGTGCGGGAAATGAGCAGTTCTTC. V and J are TRBV9 and TRBJ2-1; possibly TRBD2 for D (6 bases). This CDR3 spans 13 amino acids. Per germline, CDR1 SGDLS and CDR2 YYNGEE. V was trimmed by 7 bases and J by 7 bases, leaving 15 bases between them.

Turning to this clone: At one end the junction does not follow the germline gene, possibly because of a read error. The CDR3 region has the DNA TGTGCCAGTAGCGAGACTAGACGATCCTTCAATGAGCAGTTCTTC. Its protein product is CASSETRRSFNEQFF. The rearrangement links TRBV19 to TRBJ2-1, with D possibly TRBD2 on 6 matching bases. This CDR3 is built from 15 residues. Germline assignment: CDR1 LNHDA and CDR2 SQIVND (reference sequence). Based on the CDR3 plus reference TRBV19 and TRBJ2-1, the full variable domain is DGGITQSPKYLFRKEGQNVTLSCEQNLNHDAMYWYRQDPGQGLRLIYYSQIVNDFQKGDIAEGYSVSREKKESFPLTVTSAQKNPTAFYLCASSETRRSFNEQFFGPGTRLTVL.

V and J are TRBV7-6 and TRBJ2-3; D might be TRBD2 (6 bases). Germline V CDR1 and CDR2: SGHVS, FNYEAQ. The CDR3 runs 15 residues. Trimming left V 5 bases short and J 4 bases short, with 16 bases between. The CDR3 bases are TGTGCCAGCAGCCCGAGCGGAGGGCCGGCAGATACGCAGTATTTT. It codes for CASSPSGGPADTQYF. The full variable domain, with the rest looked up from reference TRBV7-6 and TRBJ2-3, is GAGVSQSPRYKVTKRGQDVALRCDPISGHVSLYWYRQALGQGPEFLTYFNYEAQQDKSGLPNDRFSAERPEGSISTLTIQRTEQRDSAMYRCASSPSGGPADTQYFGPGTRLTVL.

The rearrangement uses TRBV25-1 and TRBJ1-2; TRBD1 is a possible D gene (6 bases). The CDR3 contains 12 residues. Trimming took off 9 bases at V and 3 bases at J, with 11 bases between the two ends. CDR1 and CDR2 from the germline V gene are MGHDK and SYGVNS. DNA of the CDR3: TGTGCCAGTTCACAGGGTTACTATGGCTACACCTTC. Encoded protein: CASSQGYYGYTF.

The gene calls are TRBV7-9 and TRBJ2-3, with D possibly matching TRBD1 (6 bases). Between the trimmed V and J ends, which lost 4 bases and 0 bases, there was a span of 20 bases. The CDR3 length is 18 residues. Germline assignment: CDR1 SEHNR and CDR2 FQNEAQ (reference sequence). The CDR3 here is CASSSLGQREPSTDTQYF. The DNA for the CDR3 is TGTGCCAGCAGCTCCCTCGGACAGCGTGAACCTAGCACAGATACGCAGTATTTT.

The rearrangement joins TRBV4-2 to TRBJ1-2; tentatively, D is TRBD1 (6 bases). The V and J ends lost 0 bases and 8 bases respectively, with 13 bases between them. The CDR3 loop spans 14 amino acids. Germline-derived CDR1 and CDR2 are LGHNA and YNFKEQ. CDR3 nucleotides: TGTGCCAGCAGCCAAGAGAGGGGGGGTAGGGGCTACACCTTC. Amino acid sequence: CASSQERGGRGYTF.

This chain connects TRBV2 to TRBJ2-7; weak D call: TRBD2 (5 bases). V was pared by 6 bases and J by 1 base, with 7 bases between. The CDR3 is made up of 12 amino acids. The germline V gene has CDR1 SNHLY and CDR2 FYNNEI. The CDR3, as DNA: TGTGCCAGCAGGAGGGAATCCTACGAGCAGTACTTC. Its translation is CASRRESYEQYF.

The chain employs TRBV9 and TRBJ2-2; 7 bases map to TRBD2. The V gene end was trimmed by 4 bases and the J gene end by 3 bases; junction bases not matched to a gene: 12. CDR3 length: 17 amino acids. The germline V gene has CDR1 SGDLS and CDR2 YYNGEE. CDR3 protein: CASSPHGGDFYTGELFF. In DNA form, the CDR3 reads TGTGCCAGCAGCCCCCATGGGGGGGACTTTTACACCGGGGAGCTGTTTTTT.

The CDR3 here is CASSFRTGGNQPQHF. The DNA for the CDR3 is TGTGCCAGCAGTTTTCGGACAGGGGGCAATCAGCCCCAGCATTTT. The chain employs TRBV28 and TRBJ1-5, with TRBD1 matching 9 bases. The germline V gene encodes CDR1 MDHEN and CDR2 SYDVKM. The CDR3 consists of 15 residues. Trimming at V came to 3 bases and at J to 2 bases, leaving 2 bases not matched to a gene. The variable domain in full, completed from reference TRBV28 and TRBJ1-5, reads DVKVTQSSRYLVKRTGEKVFLECVQDMDHENMFWYRQDPGLGLRLIYFSYDVKMKEKGDIPEGYSVSREKKERFSLILESASTNQTSMYLCASSFRTGGNQPQHFGDGTRLSIL.

The CDR3 DNA follows: TGTGCCAGCAGCTTAAAGAGGACTGAAGCTTTCTTT. This codes for CASSLKRTEAFF. The genes are TRBV7-9 and TRBJ1-1; D uncertain. The CDR3 totals 12 residues. Trimming removed 2 bases from V and 5 bases from J, with 6 bases in between. Germline CDR1 SEHNR, CDR2 FQNEAQ (reference sequence).